This T cell receptor beta chain is drawn from a study of T-cell reconstitution after alpha-beta-depleted transplantation in children. Construction of the TCRbeta library involved unique molecular identifiers. One entry per CDR3 protein, called by TCRdb with MiXCR from the PCR reads. Of approximately 400,000 distinct CDR3 sequences in the sample, roughly a tenth were seen once. The table lists this clonotype with many counts. Germline assignment: CDR1 SGHTS and CDR2 YDEGEE. The CDR3 spans 13 residues. Trimming shortened V by 5 bases and J by 4 bases, and 13 bases separated the two germline ends. The J gene is TRBJ2-7, the V gene TRBV5-8; possibly TRBD2 for D (6 bases). This clonotype was sampled from a human donor who donated a stem cell graft to a child with acute myeloid leukemia. Sample: PBMCs from the stem cell graft donor, taken from the stem cell graft. The CDR3 sequence is CASRGTAEYEQYV. CDR3 coding DNA: TGTGCCAGCAGAGGGACTGCCGAGTACGAGCAGTACGTC.